The T cell receptor beta chain under discussion was sequenced for a study of cytomegalovirus exposure and HLA in healthy donors. Whole-study findings and limits: A cluster of highly shared sequence variants was likely a sequencing artifact. Apart from CMV serostatus, no immune exposure information was available.

Donors were ostensibly healthy at sampling, although undocumented immune exposures were probable. This CDR3 contains 18 residues. Germline CDR1 and CDR2: SGHTA and FQGNSA. The PCR was carried out with 60 Vbeta primers and 13 Jbeta primers. TCRdb's copy holds only in-frame clones and misses some; the assay was immunoSEQ multiplex PCR. The sample includes approximately 120,000 clones, 75% to 80% seen only once; the top ten take roughly 6%. Concerning this clone: The antigen is unknown. One end of the junction is discordant with germline, which a read error may explain.

This receptor was obtained from a woman aged 40 to 49 in good health and CMV-seronegative. Sequencing was performed on PBMCs. The V call is TRBV7-2, the J call TRBJ2-3; tentative D call: TRBD1 (8 bases). CDR3 in amino acids: CASSPSIAGGGQVVFRPF. The DNA for the CDR3 is TGTGCCAGCAGCCCTAGTATTGCAGGGGGGGGACAGGTAGTTTTCCGCCCCTTT.